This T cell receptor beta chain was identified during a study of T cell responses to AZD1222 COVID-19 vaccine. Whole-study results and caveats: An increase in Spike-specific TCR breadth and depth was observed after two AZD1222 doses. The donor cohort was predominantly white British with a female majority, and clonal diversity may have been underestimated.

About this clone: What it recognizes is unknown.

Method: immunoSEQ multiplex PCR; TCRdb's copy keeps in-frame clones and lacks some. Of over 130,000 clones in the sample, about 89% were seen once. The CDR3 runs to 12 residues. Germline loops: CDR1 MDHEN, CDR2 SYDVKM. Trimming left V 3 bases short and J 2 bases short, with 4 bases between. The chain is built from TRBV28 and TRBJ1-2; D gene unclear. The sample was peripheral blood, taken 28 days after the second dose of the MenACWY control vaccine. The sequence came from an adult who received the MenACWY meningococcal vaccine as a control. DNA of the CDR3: TGTGCCAGCAGTTTTAGAAACTATGGCTACACCTTC. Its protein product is CASSFRNYGYTF.